This T cell receptor beta chain was retrieved from a study of T-cell reconstitution after alpha-beta-depleted transplantation in children. This CDR3 has 13 amino acids. Germline CDR1 is DFQATT and CDR2 is SNEGSKA (reference sequence). V shed 7 bases and J shed 0 bases, with 9 bases lying between them. TCRbeta library preparation incorporated unique molecular identifiers. TCRdb processed the PCR reads anew with MiXCR; each CDR3 protein has one entry. The sample lists a few hundred thousand distinct CDR3 sequences, more than 10% occurring once. This clonotype showed up just a few times. Sample: PBMCs, taken from the stem cell graft. This receptor was taken from a human donor who donated a stem cell graft to a child with Fanconi anemia. This rearrangement joins TRBV20-1 to TRBJ1-4; D is unclear. CDR3 sequence (DNA): TGCAGTGTAGCGAGGCCAACTAATGAAAAACTGTTTTTT. Its protein is CSVARPTNEKLFF.